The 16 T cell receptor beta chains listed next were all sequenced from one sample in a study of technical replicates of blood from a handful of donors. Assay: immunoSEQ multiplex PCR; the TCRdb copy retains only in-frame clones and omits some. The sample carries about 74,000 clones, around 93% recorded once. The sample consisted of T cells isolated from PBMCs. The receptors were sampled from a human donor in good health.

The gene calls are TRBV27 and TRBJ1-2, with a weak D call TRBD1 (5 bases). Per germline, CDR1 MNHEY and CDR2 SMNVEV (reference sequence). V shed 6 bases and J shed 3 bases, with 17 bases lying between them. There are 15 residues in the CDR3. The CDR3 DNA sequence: TGTGCCAGCAGGGGCAGGGTCGGTTCACACTATGGCTACACCTTC. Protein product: CASRGRVGSHYGYTF.

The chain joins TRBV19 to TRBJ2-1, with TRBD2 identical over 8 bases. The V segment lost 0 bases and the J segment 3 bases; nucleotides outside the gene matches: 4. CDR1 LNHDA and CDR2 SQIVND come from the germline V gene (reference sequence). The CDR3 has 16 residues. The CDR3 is CASSIDSGLGYNEQFF. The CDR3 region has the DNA TGTGCCAGTAGTATAGATTCGGGACTAGGCTACAATGAGCAGTTCTTC.

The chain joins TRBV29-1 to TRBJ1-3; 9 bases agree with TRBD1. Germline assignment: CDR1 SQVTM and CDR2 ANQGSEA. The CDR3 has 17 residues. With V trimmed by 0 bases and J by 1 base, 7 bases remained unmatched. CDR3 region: CSVEDPLGQGSGNTIYF. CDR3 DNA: TGCAGCGTTGAAGATCCGTTAGGACAGGGGTCTGGAAACACCATATATTTT.

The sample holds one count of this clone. The chain's CDR3 is CASSLVARQERPWNEQFF. DNA of the CDR3: TGTGCCAGCAGCTTAGTGGCCAGACAGGAAAGGCCTTGGAATGAGCAGTTCTTC. The J gene is TRBJ2-1, the V gene TRBV7-8; weak D call: TRBD1 (6 bases). This CDR3 is 18 amino acids long. The germline V and J ends were trimmed by 1 base and 7 bases, with 23 bases remaining between them. Germline V CDR1 and CDR2: SGHVS, FQNEAQ.

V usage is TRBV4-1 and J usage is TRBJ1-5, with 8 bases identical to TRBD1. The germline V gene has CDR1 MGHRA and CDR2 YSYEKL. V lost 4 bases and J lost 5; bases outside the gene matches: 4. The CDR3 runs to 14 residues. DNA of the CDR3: TGCGCCAGCAGCCGAGACAGGGGCTATCAGCCCCAGCATTTT. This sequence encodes CASSRDRGYQPQHF.

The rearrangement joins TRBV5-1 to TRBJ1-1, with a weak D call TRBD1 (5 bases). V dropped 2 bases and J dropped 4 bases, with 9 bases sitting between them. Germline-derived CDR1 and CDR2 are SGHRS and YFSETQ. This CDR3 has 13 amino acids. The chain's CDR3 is CASSFPGGTEAFF. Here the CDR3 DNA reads TGCGCCAGCAGCTTTCCGGGGGGCACTGAAGCTTTCTTT.

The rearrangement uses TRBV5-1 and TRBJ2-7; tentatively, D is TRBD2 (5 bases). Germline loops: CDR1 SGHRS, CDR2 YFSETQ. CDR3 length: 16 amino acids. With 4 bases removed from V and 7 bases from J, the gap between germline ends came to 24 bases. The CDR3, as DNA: TGCGCCAGCAGCCTAGAACCGAACAGAGGGAGTTCGGAGCAGTACTTC. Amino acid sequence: CASSLEPNRGSSEQYF.

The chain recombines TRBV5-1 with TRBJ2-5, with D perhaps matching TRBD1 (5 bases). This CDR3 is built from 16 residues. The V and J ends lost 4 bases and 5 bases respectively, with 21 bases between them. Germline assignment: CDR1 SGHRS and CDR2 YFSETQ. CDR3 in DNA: TGCGCCAGCAGCCCCCAGATGTCTCCAGCAGGGGAGACCCAGTACTTC. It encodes CASSPQMSPAGETQYF. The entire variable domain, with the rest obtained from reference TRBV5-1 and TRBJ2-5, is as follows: KAGVTQTPRYLIKTRGQQVTLSCSPISGHRSVSWYQQTPGQGLQFLFEYFSETQRNKGNFPGRFSGRQFSNSRSEMNVSTLELGDSALYLCASSPQMSPAGETQYFGPGTRLLVL.

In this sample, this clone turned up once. CDR3 sequence: CAWSLNSNQPQHF. CDR3 sequence (DNA): TGTGCCTGGAGTCTTAATAGCAATCAGCCCCAGCATTTT. The chain joins TRBV30 to TRBJ1-5; D remains unclear. The CDR3 is 13 amino acids. The V gene lost 2 bases and the J gene lost 0 bases, with 5 bases spanning the gap. Looked up from germline, CDR1 is GTSNPN and CDR2 is SVGIG (reference sequence).

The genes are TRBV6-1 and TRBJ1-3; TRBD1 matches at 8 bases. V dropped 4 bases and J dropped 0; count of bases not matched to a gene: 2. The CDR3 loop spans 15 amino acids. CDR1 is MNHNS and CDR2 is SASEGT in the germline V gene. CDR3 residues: CASSADRGSGNTIYF. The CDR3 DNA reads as TGTGCCAGCAGTGCCGACAGGGGCTCTGGAAACACCATATATTTT.

CDR3 nucleotides: TGTGCCAGCAGCTACGGGACAGGCAATCAGCCCCAGCATTTT. It codes for CASSYGTGNQPQHF. J is TRBJ1-5 and V is TRBV5-6, with 7 bases that match TRBD1. The ends lost 3 bases at V and 2 bases at J; junction bases unmatched: 2. This CDR3 is built from 14 residues. Germline V gene lookup returns CDR1 SGHDT and CDR2 YYEEEE.

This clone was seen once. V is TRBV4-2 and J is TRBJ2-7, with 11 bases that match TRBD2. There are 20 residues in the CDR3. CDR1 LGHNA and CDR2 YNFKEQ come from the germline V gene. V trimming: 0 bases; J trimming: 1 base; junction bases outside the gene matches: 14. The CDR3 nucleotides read TGTGCCAGCAGCCAAGAGAGCCTGTCCACTATAGCGGGAGGGTCCTACGAGCAGTACTTC. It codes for CASSQESLSTIAGGSYEQYF.

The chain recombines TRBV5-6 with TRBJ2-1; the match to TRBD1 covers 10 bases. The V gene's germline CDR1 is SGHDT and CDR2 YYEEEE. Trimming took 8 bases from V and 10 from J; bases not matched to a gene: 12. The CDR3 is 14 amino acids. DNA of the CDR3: TGTGCCAGTTTTGACAGGGGGCCCGATCGGGAGCAGTTCTTC. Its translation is CASFDRGPDREQFF. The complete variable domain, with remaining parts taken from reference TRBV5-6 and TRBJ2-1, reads DAGVTQSPTHLIKTRGQQVTLRCSPKSGHDTVSWYQQALGQGPQFIFQYYEEEERQRGNFPDRFSGHQFPNYSSELNVNALLLGDSALYLCASFDRGPDREQFFGPGTRLTVL.

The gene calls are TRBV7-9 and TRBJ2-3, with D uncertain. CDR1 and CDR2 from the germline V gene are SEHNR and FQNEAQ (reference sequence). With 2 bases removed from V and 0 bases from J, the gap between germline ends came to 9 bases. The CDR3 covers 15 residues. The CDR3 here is CASSLLAASTDTQYF. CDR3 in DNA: TGTGCCAGCAGCTTACTCGCGGCTAGCACAGATACGCAGTATTTT.

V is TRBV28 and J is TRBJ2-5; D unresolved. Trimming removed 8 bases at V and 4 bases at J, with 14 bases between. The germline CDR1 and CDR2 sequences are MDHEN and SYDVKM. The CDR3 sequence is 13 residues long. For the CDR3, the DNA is TGTGCCAGCTTTCGAACTTCGGGAGAGACCCAGTACTTC. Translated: CASFRTSGETQYF.

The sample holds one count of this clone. The CDR3 DNA follows: TGTGCCAGTAGTTTTGGCTCCGGGACAGGGAATAATTCACCCCTCCACTTT. This sequence encodes CASSFGSGTGNNSPLHF. The genes are TRBV19 and TRBJ1-6; 9 bases fit TRBD1. The CDR3 totals 17 residues. Trimming removed 5 bases from V and 5 bases from J; junction bases left unmatched: 10. Germline CDR1 and CDR2: LNHDA and SQIVND (reference sequence).